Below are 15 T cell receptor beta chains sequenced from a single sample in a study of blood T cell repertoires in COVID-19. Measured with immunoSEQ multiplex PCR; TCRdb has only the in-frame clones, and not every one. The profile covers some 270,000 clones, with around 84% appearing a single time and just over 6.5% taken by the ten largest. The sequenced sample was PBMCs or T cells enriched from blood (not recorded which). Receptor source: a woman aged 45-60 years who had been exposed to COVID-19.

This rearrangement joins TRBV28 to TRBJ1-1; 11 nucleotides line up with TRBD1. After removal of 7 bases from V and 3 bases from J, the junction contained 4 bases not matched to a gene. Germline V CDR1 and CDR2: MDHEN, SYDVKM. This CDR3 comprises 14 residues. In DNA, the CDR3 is TGTGCCAGCATCGGGGACAGGGGGGACACTGAAGCTTTCTTT. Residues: CASIGDRGDTEAFF.

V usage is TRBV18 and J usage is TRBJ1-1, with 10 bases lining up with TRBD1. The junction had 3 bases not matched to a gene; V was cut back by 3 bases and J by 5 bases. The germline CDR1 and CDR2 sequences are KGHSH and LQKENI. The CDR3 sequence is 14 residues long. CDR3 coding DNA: TGTGCCAGCTCACCCGGGACAGGGGTGACTGAAGCTTTCTTT. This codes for CASSPGTGVTEAFF. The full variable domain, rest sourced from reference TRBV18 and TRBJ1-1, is NAGVMQNPRHLVRRRGQEARLRCSPMKGHSHVYWYRQLPEEGLKFMVYLQKENIIDESGMPKERFSAEFPKEGPSILRIQQVVRGDSAAYFCASSPGTGVTEAFFGQGTRLTVV.

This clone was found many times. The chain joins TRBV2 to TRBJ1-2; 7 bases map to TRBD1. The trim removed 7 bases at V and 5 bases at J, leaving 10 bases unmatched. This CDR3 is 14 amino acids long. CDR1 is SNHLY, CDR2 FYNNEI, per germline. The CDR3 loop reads CASKDRAGVYGYTF. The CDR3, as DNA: TGTGCCAGCAAAGACAGGGCCGGAGTATATGGCTACACCTTC.

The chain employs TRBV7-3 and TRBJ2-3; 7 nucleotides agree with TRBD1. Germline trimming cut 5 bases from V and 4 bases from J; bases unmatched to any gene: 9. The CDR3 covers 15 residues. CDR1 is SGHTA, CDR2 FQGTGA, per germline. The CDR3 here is CASSLTTGKADTQYF. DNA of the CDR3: TGTGCCAGCAGCCTGACGACAGGGAAGGCAGATACGCAGTATTTT.

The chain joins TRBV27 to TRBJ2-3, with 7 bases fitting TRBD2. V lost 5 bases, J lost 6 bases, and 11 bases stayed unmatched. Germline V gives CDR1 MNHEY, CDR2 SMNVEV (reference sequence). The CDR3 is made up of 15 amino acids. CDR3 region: CASSGGTTHSDTQYF. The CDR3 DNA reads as TGTGCCAGCAGTGGGGGGACTACCCACAGTGATACGCAGTATTTT.

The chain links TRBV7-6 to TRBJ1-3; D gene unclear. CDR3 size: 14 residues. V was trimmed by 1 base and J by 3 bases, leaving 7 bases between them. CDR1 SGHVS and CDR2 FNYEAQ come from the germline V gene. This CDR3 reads CASSLEEIGNTIYF. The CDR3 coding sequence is TGTGCCAGCAGCTTAGAGGAGATTGGAAACACCATATATTTT.

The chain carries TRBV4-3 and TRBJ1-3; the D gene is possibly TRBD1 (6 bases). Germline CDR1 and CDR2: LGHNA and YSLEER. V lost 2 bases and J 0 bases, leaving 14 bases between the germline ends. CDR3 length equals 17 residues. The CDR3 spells CASSQQLDSPSGNTIYF. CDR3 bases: TGCGCCAGCAGCCAACAACTGGACAGCCCCTCTGGAAACACCATATATTTT.

CDR3 in DNA: TGTGCCAGCAGCTCGGGACTTTCCTTTAGCACAGATACGCAGTATTTT. The encoded protein is CASSSGLSFSTDTQYF. The chain recombines TRBV7-6 with TRBJ2-3, with TRBD2 as a possible D gene (6 bases). The CDR3 sequence is 16 residues long. Germline CDR1 is SGHVS and CDR2 is FNYEAQ. Trimming cost V 4 bases and J 0 bases, with 14 bases left between them.

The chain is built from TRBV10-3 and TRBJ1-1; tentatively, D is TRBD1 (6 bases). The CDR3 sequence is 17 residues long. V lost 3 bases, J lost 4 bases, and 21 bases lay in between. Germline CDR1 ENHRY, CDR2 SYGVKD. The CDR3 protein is CAISERGITTPGTEAFF. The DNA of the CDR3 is TGTGCCATCAGTGAAAGGGGGATAACAACTCCGGGCACTGAAGCTTTCTTT.

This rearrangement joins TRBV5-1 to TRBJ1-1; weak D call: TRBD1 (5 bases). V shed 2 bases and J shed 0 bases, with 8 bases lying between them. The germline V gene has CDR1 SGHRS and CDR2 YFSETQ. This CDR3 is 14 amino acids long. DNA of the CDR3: TGCGCCAGCAGCTTTCAGGGAATGAACACTGAAGCTTTCTTT. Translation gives CASSFQGMNTEAFF.

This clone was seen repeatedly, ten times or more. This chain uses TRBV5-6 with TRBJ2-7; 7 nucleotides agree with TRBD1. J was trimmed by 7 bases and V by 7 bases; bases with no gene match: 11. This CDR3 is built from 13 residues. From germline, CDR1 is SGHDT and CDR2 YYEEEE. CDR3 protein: CASDRQGVGEQYF. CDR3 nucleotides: TGTGCCAGCGATCGACAGGGAGTAGGTGAGCAGTACTTC.

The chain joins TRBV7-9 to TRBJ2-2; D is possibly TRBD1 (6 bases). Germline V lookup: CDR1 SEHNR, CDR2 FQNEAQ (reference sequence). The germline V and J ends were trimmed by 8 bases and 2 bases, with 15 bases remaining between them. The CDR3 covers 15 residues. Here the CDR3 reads CASAPDRRNTGELFF. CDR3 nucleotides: TGTGCCAGCGCCCCGGACAGACGTAACACCGGGGAGCTGTTTTTT.

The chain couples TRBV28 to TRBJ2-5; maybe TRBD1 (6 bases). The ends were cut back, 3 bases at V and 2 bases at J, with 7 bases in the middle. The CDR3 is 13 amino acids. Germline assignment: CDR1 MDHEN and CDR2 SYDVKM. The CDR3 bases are TGTGCCAGCAGTTTCGGACAGCAAGAGACCCAGTACTTC. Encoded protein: CASSFGQQETQYF.

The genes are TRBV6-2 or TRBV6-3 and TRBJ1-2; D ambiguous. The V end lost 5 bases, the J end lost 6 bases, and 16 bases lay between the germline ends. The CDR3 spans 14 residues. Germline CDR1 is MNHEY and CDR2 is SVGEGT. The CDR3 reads CASSHPGWKDGYTF. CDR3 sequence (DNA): TGTGCCAGCAGTCACCCCGGGTGGAAGGATGGCTACACCTTC.

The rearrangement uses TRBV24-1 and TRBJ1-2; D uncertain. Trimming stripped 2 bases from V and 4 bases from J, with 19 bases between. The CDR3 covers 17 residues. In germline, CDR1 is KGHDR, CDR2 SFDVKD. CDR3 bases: TGTGCCACCAGTGATTCGGAAGAATCCGAGGTCACCTATGGCTACACCTTC. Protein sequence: CATSDSEESEVTYGYTF.